Shown below are 21 T cell receptor beta chains from a single sample sequenced in a study of T cells in Graves' hyperthyroidism and ophthalmopathy. The CDR3 regions of TCR beta were amplified from RNA transcripts. A set of HTBI primers served as the primers for a first-round RT-PCR of the TCR CDR3. TCRdb used MiXCR to reprocess the multiplex PCR reads, holding one entry per CDR3 protein. Counted here are roughly 170,000 distinct CDR3 sequences, roughly 9.4% occurring once; the ten biggest clones make up over 20%. Input material: blood. The receptors were sampled from a young woman with Graves' hyperthyroidism that later progressed to Graves' ophthalmopathy.

This clonotype has a handful of counts. J is TRBJ2-3 and V is TRBV7-9, with D tentatively TRBD1 (6 bases). CDR1 SEHNR and CDR2 FQNEAQ come from the germline V gene (reference sequence). V was trimmed by 5 bases and J by 0 bases, leaving 15 bases between them. The CDR3 covers 16 residues. CDR3: CASSGQGTASTDTQYF. The DNA of the CDR3 is TGTGCCAGCAGCGGGCAGGGGACGGCTAGCACAGATACGCAGTATTTT.

This clonotype was seen more than once but under ten times. V is TRBV5-8 and J is TRBJ2-1; the match to TRBD2 covers 9 bases. The CDR3 spans 14 residues. Losses at the gene ends were 2 bases for V and 4 bases for J; bases not matched to a gene: 1. The V gene's germline CDR1 is SGHTS and CDR2 YDEGEE. CDR3 loop: CASSFTSGYNEQFF. CDR3 DNA: TGTGCCAGCAGCTTCACTAGCGGGTACAATGAGCAGTTCTTC.

At least ten counts were recorded for this clonotype. V is TRBV12-3 or TRBV12-4 and J is TRBJ2-1; D might be TRBD1 (5 bases). The CDR3 is made up of 14 amino acids. Trimming stripped 0 bases from V and 8 bases from J, with 11 bases between. The CDR3 nucleotides are TGTGCCAGCAGTTTAGCTCATAGGGGCTATGAGCAGTTCTTC. This codes for CASSLAHRGYEQFF.

Many counts were recorded for this clonotype. The V and J genes are TRBV10-3 and TRBJ1-2, with D maybe TRBD1 (6 bases). The V gene lost 4 bases and the J gene lost 0 bases, with 12 bases spanning the gap. This CDR3 contains 15 residues. Germline V lookup: CDR1 ENHRY, CDR2 SYGVKD. CDR3 sequence reads: CAISVNEGANYGYTF. DNA for the CDR3: TGTGCCATCAGTGTAAACGAGGGGGCTAACTATGGCTACACCTTC.

This clonotype was seen ten or more times. The rearrangement joins TRBV7-9 to TRBJ2-7; D is ambiguous. V lost 3 bases and J lost 6, with 9 bases in between. The CDR3 covers 12 residues. Germline V CDR1 and CDR2: SEHNR, FQNEAQ (reference sequence). The CDR3 nucleotides read TGTGCCAGCAGCTTCGTTCTGGGCGAGCAGTACTTC. This translates into CASSFVLGEQYF.

This rearrangement joins TRBV4-1 to TRBJ1-3; the D is unclear. The V and J ends lost 2 bases and 0 bases respectively, with 14 bases between them. Germline V lookup: CDR1 MGHRA, CDR2 YSYEKL. This CDR3 has 17 residues. This chain's CDR3 is CASSQFPDWSSGNTIYF. CDR3 sequence (DNA): TGCGCCAGCAGCCAATTCCCAGATTGGTCCTCTGGAAACACCATATATTTT.

This clonotype was found many times. V gene TRBV2 combines with J gene TRBJ2-3, with unresolved D. The CDR3 spans 13 residues. V lost 7 bases, J lost 5 bases, and 13 bases lay in between. Germline lookup yields CDR1 SNHLY and CDR2 FYNNEI. In DNA form, the CDR3 reads TGTGCCAGCACCTTACGGTTTTTAGATACGCAGTATTTT. This codes for CASTLRFLDTQYF.

This clonotype was seen many times. The chain employs TRBV20-1 and TRBJ2-7; D possibly corresponds to TRBD1 (6 bases). With 1 base removed from V and 4 bases from J, the gap between germline ends came to 17 bases. This CDR3 spans 15 amino acids. Germline-derived CDR1 and CDR2 are DFQATT and SNEGSKA (reference sequence). CDR3 sequence reads: CSARGTALDWYEQYF. The CDR3 bases are TGCAGTGCTAGAGGGACAGCCCTGGATTGGTACGAGCAGTACTTC.

This clonotype was picked up many times. The chain couples TRBV12-3 or TRBV12-4 to TRBJ2-1, with 9 bases that match TRBD2. V was pared by 1 base and J by 7 bases, with 8 bases of the junction left unmatched. The CDR3 runs 16 residues. DNA of the CDR3: TGTGCCAGCAGTTTAGGCGGCGGGAGGGGTCAGAATGAGCAGTTCTTC. Translated, it gives CASSLGGGRGQNEQFF.

The rearrangement joins TRBV7-8 to TRBJ2-2; 14 positions match TRBD2. Germline loops: CDR1 SGHVS, CDR2 FQNEAQ. J lost 7 bases, V lost 3 bases, and 13 bases had no gene match. The CDR3 has 19 residues. The CDR3 bases are TGTGCCAGCAGCTTGGAGTTGGGACTAGCGGGGGATTATGACGGGGAGCTGTTTTTT. It specifies CASSLELGLAGDYDGELFF.

This clonotype occurred a few times. V is TRBV6-2 or TRBV6-3 and J is TRBJ2-2; no reliable D call. The CDR3 has 14 amino acids. Germline V CDR1 and CDR2: MNHEY, SVGEGT. V gave up 0 bases and J gave up 7 bases, with 9 bases separating them. CDR3 loop: CASSYSSYGGELFF. CDR3 DNA sequence: TGTGCCAGCAGTTACTCTTCTTATGGCGGGGAGCTGTTTTTT.

This clonotype was counted at least ten times. The rearrangement links TRBV6-5 to TRBJ1-1; tentatively, D is TRBD1 (6 bases). The germline gives CDR1 MNHEY, CDR2 SVGAGI. The CDR3 is 14 residues long. V lost 2 bases and J lost 4, with 11 bases in between. CDR3 sequence: CASSYGGAGTEAFF. The CDR3 nucleotides read TGTGCCAGCAGTTACGGGGGGGCTGGCACTGAAGCTTTCTTT.

This clonotype was counted a few times. The chain couples TRBV6-1 to TRBJ2-3; 8 bases match TRBD1. V shed 4 bases, J shed 2 bases, and the junction held 2 bases outside the gene matches. CDR1 MNHNS and CDR2 SASEGT come from the germline V gene. This CDR3 spans 14 amino acids. The CDR3 nucleotides are TGTGCCAGCAGTGGGACAGGGAACACAGATACGCAGTATTTT. Translating it yields CASSGTGNTDTQYF.

This clonotype was counted ten times or more. This chain uses TRBV10-2 with TRBJ2-7, with 7 bases lining up with TRBD1. The junction had 9 bases not matched to a gene; V was cut back by 6 bases and J by 7 bases. Germline V gives CDR1 WSHSY, CDR2 SAAADI. The length of the CDR3 is 13 residues. CDR3 DNA sequence: TGCGCCAGCAGCGGGCAGGGGGTGGGGGAGCAGTACTTC. Translating gives CASSGQGVGEQYF.

This clonotype was seen a handful of times. The J gene is TRBJ2-1, the V gene TRBV5-1; 13 bases fit TRBD2. V lost 7 bases, J lost 6 bases, and 10 bases stayed unmatched. CDR3 length equals 16 residues. CDR1 is SGHRS and CDR2 is YFSETQ in the germline V gene. CDR3 sequence (DNA): TGCGCCAGCCGACGGACTAGCGGGAGTTGGGCCAATGAGCAGTTCTTC. Its protein is CASRRTSGSWANEQFF. Variable domain in full (rest from reference TRBV5-1 and TRBJ2-1): KAGVTQTPRYLIKTRGQQVTLSCSPISGHRSVSWYQQTPGQGLQFLFEYFSETQRNKGNFPGRFSGRQFSNSRSEMNVSTLELGDSALYLCASRRTSGSWANEQFFGPGTRLTVL.

The chain combines TRBV19 with TRBJ2-2; D unclear. The CDR3 consists of 15 residues. V lost 6 bases and J lost 6, with 17 bases in between. The germline V gene has CDR1 LNHDA and CDR2 SQIVND (reference sequence). CDR3 DNA sequence: TGTGCCAGTAGCCCCCATGGCCCTAACGCCGGGGAGCTGTTTTTT. This translates into CASSPHGPNAGELFF.

The DNA for the CDR3 is TGCGCCACCCTGGTCGAGGGACTCAGCTCTGGAAACACCATATATTTT. This encodes CATLVEGLSSGNTIYF. The chain recombines TRBV10-2 with TRBJ1-3; D possibly corresponds to TRBD1 (5 bases). There are 16 residues in the CDR3. CDR1 and CDR2 (germline): WSHSY, SAAADI. With 10 bases removed from V and 0 bases from J, the gap between germline ends came to 19 bases.

This clonotype was seen repeatedly, ten times or more. The rearrangement joins TRBV20-1 to TRBJ2-7; tentatively, D is TRBD1 (6 bases). Looked up from germline, CDR1 is DFQATT and CDR2 is SNEGSKA (reference sequence). V lost 5 bases, J lost 5 bases, and 25 bases lay in between. CDR3 length equals 16 residues. CDR3 in DNA: TGCAGTGCTGGAATGTCCTTAGGACAGCGCGAGGACGAGCAGTACTTC. The encoded protein is CSAGMSLGQREDEQYF.

In its sample, this clonotype was seen many times. The rearrangement joins TRBV20-1 to TRBJ2-2; TRBD2 agrees at 9 bases. Trimming took 2 bases from V and 7 from J; bases not matched to a gene: 8. Germline CDR1 and CDR2: DFQATT and SNEGSKA (reference sequence). The CDR3 has 15 residues. DNA for the CDR3: TGCAGTGCTAGAAGGGCGGGAGGGCCTAGCGGGGAGCTGTTTTTT. Amino acids: CSARRAGGPSGELFF.

The chain employs TRBV19 and TRBJ2-3; 8 bases agree with TRBD2. CDR3 length equals 16 residues. Per germline, CDR1 LNHDA and CDR2 SQIVND (reference sequence). Trimming cost V 3 bases and J 5 bases; bases outside gene matches: 10. Here the CDR3 DNA reads TGTGCCAGTAGTATCACTAGCGGCCCCAAAGGAGATACGCAGTATTTT. Amino acids: CASSITSGPKGDTQYF.

To note about this clonotype: This clone may be a read error of a much larger clone one base away. This sequence joins TRBV13 and TRBJ1-4; 8 nucleotides match TRBD1. The CDR3 is 14 residues long. Germline CDR1 reads PRHDT; CDR2 reads FYEKMQ (reference sequence). V lost 2 bases, J lost 7 bases, and 3 bases stayed unmatched. CDR3 in amino acids: CASSLNRGFEKLFF. In nucleotides, the CDR3 is TGTGCCAGCAGCTTAAACAGGGGGTTTGAAAAACTGTTTTTT.